Following are 11 T cell receptor beta chains from one sample sequenced in a study of blood T cells in healthy people across ages. PCR was performed a second time for roughly 6 to 12 cycles using a sample-barcoded 5' primer and a J-beta primer mix. TCRdb reanalysed the 5' RACE reads using MiXCR and keeps one entry per CDR3 protein. The repertoire has approximately 880,000 distinct CDR3 sequences, roughly 52% of them found once; the top ten carry about an eighth. Input material: blood. Receptors were obtained from a man aged 30 to 45 in good health.

To note about this clonotype: An end of the junction does not agree with germline; a read error may underlie this. The chain carries TRBV6-5 and TRBJ2-6; D is ambiguous. CDR1 and CDR2 (germline): MNHEY, SVGAGI. This CDR3 has 16 amino acids. The CDR3 is CASSYTRGSGANVLTF. CDR3 sequence (DNA): TGTGCCAGCAGTTACACCCGAGGATCTGGAGCCAACGTCCTGACTTTC.

V and J are TRBV4-2 and TRBJ2-1, with D maybe TRBD2 (7 bases). CDR3 length equals 17 residues. Germline loops: CDR1 LGHNA, CDR2 YNFKEQ. Trimming left V 0 bases short and J 3 bases short, with 15 bases between. The CDR3 nucleotides read TGTGCCAGCAGCCAAGATCAGAGGGGGGGCGTCTACAATGAGCAGTTCTTC. It codes for CASSQDQRGGVYNEQFF.

This clonotype was observed a handful of times. This sequence joins TRBV2 and TRBJ1-2, with 9 bases that match TRBD1. Per the germline V gene, CDR1 is SNHLY and CDR2 is FYNNEI. J was trimmed by 7 bases and V by 4 bases; bases with no gene match: 7. The CDR3 contains 14 residues. CDR3 DNA: TGTGCCAGCAGTGGAGAGACAGGGGGGGCTGGCTACACCTTC. Its protein is CASSGETGGAGYTF.

Notes on this clonotype: A much larger clone differs by one base, so this may be a read error. This chain joins TRBV28 and TRBJ2-3; possible D gene TRBD2, 7 bases. V shed 6 bases and J shed 1 base, with 14 bases lying between them. CDR3 length: 15 residues. CDR1 and CDR2 from the germline V gene are MDHEN and SYDVKM. CDR3 sequence (DNA): TGTGCCAGCAGCCCGGCGGGGGCAGGCACAGATACGCAGTATTTT. Translated, it gives CASSPAGAGTDTQYF.

This chain links TRBV4-1 with TRBJ2-2, with D hard to call. V was trimmed by 0 bases and J by 5 bases, leaving 10 bases between them. The CDR3 has 15 amino acids. CDR1 and CDR2 from the germline V gene are MGHRA and YSYEKL. The CDR3 nucleotides read TGCGCCAGCAGCCAAGATAGTGCCAGGACCGGGGAGCTGTTTTTT. Its protein is CASSQDSARTGELFF.

This clonotype was seen a few times. The V call is TRBV29-1, the J call TRBJ2-1; the D gene could be TRBD1 or TRBD2 (6 bases each). The length of the CDR3 is 13 residues. Germline CDR1 is SQVTM and CDR2 is ANQGSEA. V dropped 3 bases and J dropped 6 bases, with 12 bases sitting between them. DNA for the CDR3: TGCAGCGTTGATGGCAGGGGAGGCAATGAGCAGTTCTTC. This gives the protein CSVDGRGGNEQFF.

The chain employs TRBV12-3 or TRBV12-4 and TRBJ1-4; no definite D call. V lost 7 bases to trimming and J lost 8 bases, with 14 bases between them. The CDR3 has 13 residues. The CDR3 here is CASTPGVGEKLFF. The CDR3 DNA reads as TGTGCCAGCACCCCCGGTGTCGGGGAAAAACTGTTTTTT.

This clonotype showed up just a few times. The J gene is TRBJ2-7, the V gene TRBV5-1; TRBD2 agrees at 7 bases. The CDR3 extends over 14 amino acids. After removal of 6 bases from V and 1 base from J, the junction contained 7 bases not matched to a gene. Germline assignment: CDR1 SGHRS and CDR2 YFSETQ. CDR3 nucleotides: TGCGCCAGCAATACGGCGGGGGAGTCCTACGAGCAGTACTTC. This translates into CASNTAGESYEQYF.

Concerning this clonotype itself: One end of the junction fails to match germline, which may point to a read error. The chain is built from TRBV5-6 and TRBJ2-1; 11 nucleotides align to TRBD1. The germline V gene has CDR1 SGHDT and CDR2 YYEEEE. The CDR3 covers 15 residues. The CDR3 bases are TGTGCCAGCGGCTTCCGGGACAGGGGGGGAAATGAGCAGTTCTTC. This encodes CASGFRDRGGNEQFF.

The CDR3 bases are TGCGCCAGCAGCTTGGTGGGGCAGGGGATTAGCGAGCAGTACTTC. This translates into CASSLVGQGISEQYF. The chain combines TRBV5-1 with TRBJ2-7; the D gene is possibly TRBD1 (6 bases). The CDR3 spans 15 residues. From germline, CDR1 is SGHRS and CDR2 YFSETQ. Trimming removed 0 bases from V and 6 bases from J, with 16 bases in between.

CDR3 DNA sequence: TGTGCCAGCACCACCGGGACATCTAGCAATCAGCCCCAGCATTTT. This sequence encodes CASTTGTSSNQPQHF. The J gene is TRBJ1-5, the V gene TRBV2; perhaps TRBD1 as D (6 bases). The CDR3 has 15 amino acids. The V gene lost 7 bases and the J gene lost 0 bases, with 13 bases spanning the gap. CDR1 and CDR2 (germline): SNHLY, FYNNEI.